These 31 T cell receptor beta chains were sequenced from one sample in a study of T cells in Graves' hyperthyroidism and ophthalmopathy. Regions amplified from RNA transcripts were the TCR beta CDR3 regions. When the TCR CDR3 underwent first-round RT-PCR, the HTBI primer set was used. TCRdb passed the multiplex PCR reads through MiXCR, listing each CDR3 protein once. Of approximately 570,000 distinct CDR3 sequences in the sample, less than 20% were seen once. The sequenced material came from blood. The receptors were sampled from a middle-aged man with Graves' ophthalmopathy.

This clonotype was counted a single time. The chain combines TRBV6-2 or TRBV6-3 with TRBJ2-7; D possibly uses TRBD1 or TRBD2 (6 bases each). V was cut by 2 bases and J by 3 bases, with 14 bases left in between. CDR1 and CDR2 from the germline V gene are MNHEY and SVGEGT. The CDR3 extends over 15 amino acids. The CDR3 here is CASSYEQRGHYEQYF. In DNA, the CDR3 is TGTGCCAGCAGTTACGAGCAACGGGGGCACTACGAGCAGTACTTC.

The chain carries TRBV6-5 and TRBJ1-2; D not resolved. The CDR3 length is 13 residues. The germline CDR1 and CDR2 sequences are MNHEY and SVGAGI. The V and J ends lost 6 bases and 7 bases respectively, with 15 bases between them. CDR3 nucleotides: TGTGCCAGCAGCTATTTCCTGGCCTGTGGCTACACCTTC. Encoded protein: CASSYFLACGYTF.

In its sample, this clonotype was seen a few times. The chain combines TRBV11-2 with TRBJ2-1; 8 bases map to TRBD2. The CDR3 runs 14 residues. The J segment lost 6 bases and the V segment lost 6 bases, leaving 7 bases of the junction unmatched. The germline CDR1 and CDR2 sequences are SGHAT and FQNNGV. CDR3 in DNA: TGTGCCAGCAGTCGTTTAGCGGGAATCAATGAGCAGTTCTTC. Amino acid sequence: CASSRLAGINEQFF.

The rearrangement joins TRBV4-1 to TRBJ1-5, with D possibly matching TRBD1 (5 bases). The CDR3 is 16 amino acids. Germline V lookup: CDR1 MGHRA, CDR2 YSYEKL. With 0 bases removed from V and 7 bases from J, the gap between germline ends came to 16 bases. This chain's CDR3 is CASSQEWGVRGQPQHF. The CDR3 nucleotides are TGCGCCAGCAGCCAAGAGTGGGGGGTTAGGGGACAGCCCCAGCATTTT.

This clonotype has just a few counts. V gene TRBV29-1 combines with J gene TRBJ1-2; tentatively, D is TRBD1 (6 bases). Trimming shortened V by 5 bases and J by 4 bases, and 26 bases separated the two germline ends. Germline CDR1 SQVTM, CDR2 ANQGSEA. CDR3 length: 17 amino acids. CDR3 sequence reads: CSVPSPLGSGASYGYTF. CDR3 in DNA: TGCAGCGTTCCAAGCCCCCTCGGTTCAGGGGCCAGCTATGGCTACACCTTC.

The chain uses TRBV7-9 and TRBJ2-5, with TRBD2 matching over 10 bases. The CDR3 runs to 16 residues. The germline gives CDR1 SEHNR, CDR2 FQNEAQ (reference sequence). Trimming at V came to 5 bases and at J to 0 bases, leaving 6 bases not matched to a gene. The CDR3 reads CASSRPSGGHQETQYF. The DNA for the CDR3 is TGTGCCAGCAGCCGTCCTAGCGGGGGTCACCAAGAGACCCAGTACTTC.

This clonotype has a count of ten or more. The chain couples TRBV12-3 or TRBV12-4 to TRBJ1-1; D unresolved. The CDR3 has 13 residues. The V end lost 8 bases, the J end lost 2 bases, and 12 bases lay between the germline ends. CDR3 sequence reads: CASSPLTNTEAFF. The CDR3 DNA sequence: TGTGCCAGCTCACCCCTCACAAACACTGAAGCTTTCTTT.

A few counts support this clonotype. J is TRBJ1-5 and V is TRBV7-2; the D is unclear. The CDR3 is 16 residues long. V was trimmed by 2 bases and J by 2 bases, leaving 13 bases between them. Germline-derived CDR1 and CDR2 are SGHTA and FQGNSA. DNA for the CDR3: TGTGCCAGCAGCTTAAACCGGGCCTGGGGCAATCAGCCCCAGCATTTT. Translated, it gives CASSLNRAWGNQPQHF.

This chain joins TRBV7-9 and TRBJ2-7, with TRBD2 matching 8 bases. There are 13 residues in the CDR3. V was clipped by 5 bases and J by 5 bases; unmatched bases: 5. Germline-derived CDR1 and CDR2 are SEHNR and FQNEAQ (reference sequence). The chain's CDR3 is CASSPLAADEQYF. The CDR3 DNA is TGTGCCAGCAGCCCACTAGCGGCCGACGAGCAGTACTTC.

This clonotype was seen many times. The genes are TRBV6-1 and TRBJ2-6, with 8 bases that match TRBD1. Germline V gene lookup returns CDR1 MNHNS and CDR2 SASEGT. The V segment lost 2 bases and the J segment 2 bases; nucleotides outside the gene matches: 8. The CDR3 runs to 18 residues. The CDR3 here is CASSEPQGAYAGANVLTF. The DNA for the CDR3 is TGTGCCAGCAGTGAACCGCAGGGGGCGTATGCTGGGGCCAACGTCCTGACTTTC.

This clonotype was seen more than once but under ten times. The CDR3 region has the DNA TGTGCCAGCAGTCCCGGGACAGGGAAACACACCATATATTTT. Residues: CASSPGTGKHTIYF. The V call is TRBV6-1, the J call TRBJ1-3, with 9 bases aligning to TRBD1. V gave up 5 bases and J gave up 8 bases; unmatched junction bases: 7. This CDR3 has 14 residues. Looked up from germline, CDR1 is MNHNS and CDR2 is SASEGT.

This clonotype appeared many times. The CDR3 DNA sequence: TGTGCCAGCAGGATTACAGGGGGAAAGGCCGAGCAGTACTTC. Translated, it gives CASRITGGKAEQYF. V and J are TRBV2 and TRBJ2-7; TRBD1 agrees at 8 bases. This CDR3 has 14 amino acids. Germline V gene sequence: CDR1 SNHLY, CDR2 FYNNEI. After removal of 6 bases from V and 6 bases from J, the junction contained 10 bases not matched to a gene.

This sequence joins TRBV20-1 and TRBJ2-5, with TRBD2 as a possible D gene (6 bases). The germline CDR1 and CDR2 sequences are DFQATT and SNEGSKA (reference sequence). V lost 3 bases and J lost 2, with 10 bases in between. This CDR3 has 13 amino acids. The DNA for the CDR3 is TGCAGTGCTAGTGCTGCGGGACAAGAGACCCAGTACTTC. Encoded protein: CSASAAGQETQYF.

Regarding this clonotype: A read error is possible here, since a much larger clone lies one base away. The chain uses TRBV5-1 and TRBJ2-1, with 9 bases lining up with TRBD2. The J call may be incorrect, as the DNA end agrees better with TRBJ2-7. The CDR3 covers 15 residues. CDR1 and CDR2 (germline): SGHRS, YFSETQ. The CDR3 spells CASSRSSGIYNEQYF. Written as DNA, the CDR3 is TGCGCCAGCAGCCGGTCTAGCGGGATTTACAATGAGCAGTACTTC.

This clonotype showed up many times. V is TRBV30 and J is TRBJ1-5; D gene unclear. The CDR3 is made up of 12 amino acids. Trimming removed 5 bases at V and 0 bases at J, with 5 bases between. Germline-derived CDR1 and CDR2 are GTSNPN and SVGIG (reference sequence). In DNA, the CDR3 is TGTGCCTGGGCCTTTAGCAATCAGCCCCAGCATTTT. Translated, it gives CAWAFSNQPQHF.

This clonotype was detected ten times or more. The genes are TRBV20-1 and TRBJ2-1; 7 nucleotides match TRBD2. Losses at the gene ends were 5 bases for V and 2 bases for J; bases not matched to a gene: 6. CDR3 length: 14 residues. CDR1 DFQATT and CDR2 SNEGSKA come from the germline V gene (reference sequence). CDR3 sequence (DNA): TGCAGTGCTGGGGCTAGCGGTCCCTACAATGAGCAGTTCTTC. Residues: CSAGASGPYNEQFF.

At least ten counts were recorded for this clonotype. This chain connects TRBV20-1 to TRBJ2-7; D is ambiguous. The V and J ends lost 0 bases and 3 bases respectively, with 6 bases between them. In germline, CDR1 is DFQATT, CDR2 SNEGSKA (reference sequence). The CDR3 extends over 12 amino acids. The chain's CDR3 is CSARDASYEQYF. The CDR3 DNA sequence: TGCAGTGCTAGAGATGCGAGCTACGAGCAGTACTTC.

A few counts support this clonotype. V is TRBV4-1 and J is TRBJ1-1; D is unclear. This CDR3 has 15 amino acids. Trimming removed 3 bases at V and 0 bases at J, with 11 bases between. Germline assignment: CDR1 MGHRA and CDR2 YSYEKL. The DNA of the CDR3 is TGCGCCAGCAGCCATCCTAGGGCTATGAACACTGAAGCTTTCTTT. Amino acid sequence: CASSHPRAMNTEAFF.

Remarks on this clonotype: A much larger clone is a single base away; this may be a read error. This sequence joins TRBV11-2 and TRBJ1-4, with D maybe TRBD1 (5 bases). CDR3 length equals 15 residues. Germline lookup yields CDR1 SGHAT and CDR2 FQNNGV. Trimming cost V 5 bases and J 3 bases, with 13 bases left between them. The CDR3 reads CASSAPRGPNEKLFF. The DNA for the CDR3 is TGTGCCAGCAGCGCCCCGAGGGGACCTAATGAAAAACTGTTTTTT.

The chain joins TRBV30 to TRBJ2-7, with TRBD1 as a possible D gene (6 bases). The length of the CDR3 is 15 residues. CDR1 is GTSNPN, CDR2 SVGIG, per germline (reference sequence). V lost 6 bases and J 7 bases, leaving 25 bases between the germline ends. As DNA, the CDR3 is TGTGCCTGCTGGGGCGGAACAGGGCATTCTCGGGAGCAGTACTTC. It encodes CACWGGTGHSREQYF.

This clonotype was picked up many times. This chain joins TRBV14 and TRBJ2-7, with 9 positions matching TRBD2. The trim removed 0 bases at V and 6 bases at J, leaving 27 bases unmatched. The CDR3 spans 22 residues. Germline assignment: CDR1 SGHDN and CDR2 FVKESK. This CDR3 is CASSQEPPLAGIVRVYHPEQYF. DNA for the CDR3: TGTGCCAGCAGCCAAGAGCCTCCGCTAGCGGGAATAGTCCGTGTCTATCACCCCGAGCAGTACTTC.

There are a few counts of this clonotype. The V call is TRBV6-1, the J call TRBJ1-5; TRBD1 is a possible D gene (5 bases). Germline V gene sequence: CDR1 MNHNS, CDR2 SASEGT. The V end was cut by 1 base, the J end by 4 bases, with 14 bases between. The CDR3 extends over 16 amino acids. This CDR3 reads CASSEGWGFENQPQHF. CDR3 DNA: TGTGCCAGCAGTGAAGGATGGGGGTTTGAGAATCAGCCCCAGCATTTT.

This clonotype showed up just a few times. The V call is TRBV15, the J call TRBJ1-5; 7 bases map to TRBD1. The CDR3 runs to 17 residues. Unmatched junction bases numbered 5, after V lost 0 bases and J lost 0 bases. Per the germline V gene, CDR1 is LNHNV and CDR2 is YYDKDF (reference sequence). CDR3 sequence: CATSRERRQGSNQPQHF. The CDR3 DNA follows: TGTGCCACCAGCAGAGAAAGGAGACAGGGTAGCAATCAGCCCCAGCATTTT.

The chain is built from TRBV20-1 and TRBJ2-1, with D tentatively TRBD1 or TRBD2 (6 bases each). Germline V gives CDR1 DFQATT, CDR2 SNEGSKA (reference sequence). V was cut by 3 bases and J by 0 bases, with 15 bases left in between. CDR3 length: 16 amino acids. CDR3 region: CSARTRGLGSYNEQFF. The CDR3 DNA reads TGCAGTGCTAGGACACGGGGGCTAGGCTCCTACAATGAGCAGTTCTTC.

The sample holds a few counts of this clonotype. The chain combines TRBV7-2 with TRBJ2-5, with a tentative D call TRBD1 (5 bases). Germline CDR1 is SGHTA and CDR2 is FQGNSA. Trimming cost V 1 base and J 9 bases, with 12 bases left between them. The CDR3 runs to 13 residues. DNA for the CDR3: TGTGCCAGCAGCTTAGAGGGGCCGAATTCCCAGTACTTC. It codes for CASSLEGPNSQYF.

This clonotype was detected only a few times. Since a much larger clone is just one base distant, this may be a read error. Here the CDR3 DNA reads TGTGCCAGCAGTGACCACAGGTGCATGAACACTGAAGCTTTCTTT. Its protein product is CASSDHRCMNTEAFF. This chain joins TRBV2 and TRBJ1-1; the D gene is possibly TRBD1 (5 bases). V lost 3 bases to trimming and J lost 0 bases, with 11 bases between them. The CDR3 totals 15 residues. From germline, CDR1 is SNHLY and CDR2 FYNNEI. The full variable domain, with the rest looked up from reference TRBV2 and TRBJ1-1, is EPEVTQTPSHQVTQMGQEVILRCVPISNHLYFYWYRQILGQKVEFLVSFYNNEISEKSEIFDDQFSVERPDGSNFTLKIRSTKLEDSAMYFCASSDHRCMNTEAFFGQGTRLTVV.

On this clonotype itself: A single base separates this from a much larger clone, so it may be a read error. The chain has TRBV7-8 and TRBJ2-1; 10 bases align to TRBD2. Trimming removed 4 bases from V and 7 bases from J; junction bases left unmatched: 7. The germline V gene has CDR1 SGHVS and CDR2 FQNEAQ. This CDR3 is 15 amino acids long. The CDR3 loop reads CASSSAGGPLNEQFF. CDR3 DNA: TGTGCCAGCAGCTCAGCGGGAGGGCCCCTGAATGAGCAGTTCTTC.

As regards this clonotype: A much larger clone lies one base from this, so it may be a read error. The chain is built from TRBV12-3 or TRBV12-4 and TRBJ2-7, with 8 bases that match TRBD2. The CDR3 runs to 15 residues. The CDR3 reads CASSEAGVRPYGQYF. The CDR3 nucleotides are TGTGCCAGCAGTGAAGCGGGAGTCCGACCCTACGGGCAGTACTTC.

In its sample, this clonotype was seen a few times. The gene calls are TRBV28 and TRBJ1-3, with D perhaps matching TRBD1 (6 bases). Trimming stripped 7 bases from V and 2 bases from J, with 12 bases between. CDR3 length: 14 amino acids. Germline V gene sequence: CDR1 MDHEN, CDR2 SYDVKM. CDR3 sequence reads: CASMVQGAGNTIYF. CDR3 DNA: TGTGCCAGCATGGTACAGGGTGCTGGAAACACCATATATTTT.

This clonotype has only a few counts. The CDR3 nucleotides read TGTGCCAGCACAGGAGGGGGGGCAGGTGAGACCCAGTACTTC. It encodes CASTGGGAGETQYF. The chain links TRBV6-1 to TRBJ2-5; a possible D gene is TRBD2 (7 bases). Germline lookup yields CDR1 MNHNS and CDR2 SASEGT. The CDR3 is made up of 14 amino acids. V lost 7 bases and J lost 5, with 17 bases in between.

This clonotype was counted many times. This chain joins TRBV7-2 and TRBJ2-7; D not certain. V dropped 1 base and J dropped 1 base, with 8 bases sitting between them. The germline CDR1 and CDR2 sequences are SGHTA and FQGNSA. This CDR3 has 14 residues. CDR3 loop: CASSLVHTSYEQYF. For the CDR3, the DNA is TGTGCCAGCAGCTTAGTGCACACTTCCTACGAGCAGTACTTC.